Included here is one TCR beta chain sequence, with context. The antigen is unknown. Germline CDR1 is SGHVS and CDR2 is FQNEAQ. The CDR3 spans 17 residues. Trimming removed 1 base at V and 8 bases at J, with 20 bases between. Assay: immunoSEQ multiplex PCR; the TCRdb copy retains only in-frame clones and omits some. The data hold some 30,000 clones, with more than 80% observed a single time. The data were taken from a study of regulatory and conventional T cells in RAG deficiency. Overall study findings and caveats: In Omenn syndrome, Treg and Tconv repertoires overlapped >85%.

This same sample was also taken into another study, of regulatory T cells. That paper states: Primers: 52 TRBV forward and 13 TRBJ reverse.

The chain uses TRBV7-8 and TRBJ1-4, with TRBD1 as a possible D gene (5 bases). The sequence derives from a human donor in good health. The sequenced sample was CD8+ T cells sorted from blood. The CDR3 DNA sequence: TGTGCCAGCAGCTTAGAAGGACCAGGGTGGGGAAAAGAAAAACTGTTTTTT. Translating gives CASSLEGPGWGKEKLFF. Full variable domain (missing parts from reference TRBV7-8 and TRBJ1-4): GAGVSQSPRYKVAKRGQDVALRCDPISGHVSLFWYQQALGQGPEFLTYFQNEAQLDKSGLPSDRFFAERPEGSVSTLKIQRTQQEDSAVYLCASSLEGPGWGKEKLFFGSGTQLSVL.